This T cell receptor beta chain was captured in a study of OX40 agonist ivuxolimab in advanced cancers. Regarding the research as a whole: Ivuxolimab was a fully human IgG2 agonistic monoclonal antibody targeting the costimulatory receptor OX40 (CD134). Intravenous ivuxolimab was administered to patients every 2 weeks at six dose levels: 0.01, 0.1, 0.3, 1.5, 3 and 10 mg/kg. Partial responses occurred in three dose-escalation patients, of whom one had hepatocellular carcinoma and two had cutaneous melanoma. The dose-escalation cohort was roughly 80% male with a mean age of around 62 years, ranging from roughly 20 to 80. Among the roughly 50 dose-escalation patients, some 20 had hepatocellular carcinoma, approximately 15 melanoma, 9 renal cell carcinoma and 9 head and neck cancer. The paper covers the monotherapy dose-escalation part of the phase I ivuxolimab trial, which included N of about 50 patients. Peripheral TCRbeta sequencing aimed to test whether ivuxolimab altered TCR sequence diversity and caused clonal T-cell expansion. Patients were allowed to have had prior anti-PD-1, anti-PD-L1 or anti-CTLA-4 therapy, and more than 30% of the dose-escalation patients had previously received checkpoint inhibitors. Study-wide conclusions, independent of this receptor: In the 0.1-3.0 mg/kg groups, partial responders had among the lowest normalized peripheral clonal expansion, particularly in CD8+ T cells. After ivuxolimab, more expanded clones were found on average in CD8+ T cells than in CD4+ T cells. At doses of 0.1 to 3.0 mg/kg, clonal expansion of both CD4+ and CD8+ T cells in blood was seen between baseline and week 6. The antigen specificity of the peripheral T cells that underwent clonal expansion was not determined. Low levels of normalized T-cell clonal expansion were also seen in some patients who did not respond.

To sequence the TCRbeta CDR3 region, genomic DNA was isolated from the sorted cells. The immunoSEQ Assay was used for sequencing of TCRbeta CDR3 regions. This is the immuneACCESS table as TCRdb keeps it, with only in-frame sequences that have V and J called. A part of the clones is gone; compared with another copy, unresolved V genes explain less than half, and the rest is unexplained. Recorded for this sample are under 110,000 clones; over 75% of them occurred a single time. 0.4% to 0.6% of the sample belongs to the ten largest clones. Trimming at the junction amounts to 1 base on V and 6 bases on J, and the germline ends lie 10 bases apart. The CDR3 goes from the cysteine to the phenylalanine over 13 residues. The read is trimmed to its CDR3 DNA, 39 bases read in frame from base 1. CDR1 and CDR2 are read off the germline V gene as SGHTS and YDEGEE. As concerns this clone: Its antigen remains undetermined. No much larger clonotype is one base removed from it; base qualities were not supplied.

Patients with autoimmune disease history or receiving systemic immunosuppression were excluded from the trial. Peripheral blood for TCR sequencing was collected from all dose cohorts at baseline, on cycle 4 day 1, and on cycle 7 day 1. Samples were obtained from an open-label, multicenter, first-in-human phase I dose-escalation trial of ivuxolimab. The trial enrolled adults with locally advanced or metastatic head and neck squamous cell, hepatocellular, melanoma or renal cell carcinoma. CD4+ and CD8+ T cells were sorted separately from peripheral blood before TCR sequencing. The chain was built from TRBV5-8 and TRBJ1-2; a weak D assignment points to TRBD1 (5 bases agree). Sequenced here: CD4+ or CD8+ T cells sorted from blood, sampled in a trial of the OX40 agonist ivuxolimab. This TCR was recovered from an adult with an advanced solid tumor such as melanoma, head and neck, liver or kidney cancer. The encoded CDR3 is CASSLRGTDGYTF. The bases read TGTGCCAGCAGCTTGAGAGGGACCGATGGCTACACCTTC. Reference TRBV5-8 and TRBJ1-2 proteins supply the regions before and after the CDR3; the full variable domain is: EAGVTQSPTHLIKTRGQQATLRCSPISGHTSVYWYQQALGLGLQFLLWYDEGEERNRGNFPPRFSGRQFPNYSSELNVNALELEDSALYLCASSLRGTDGYTFGSGTRLTVV.